The 20 T cell receptor beta chains below come from one sample, sequenced in a study of blood T cell repertoires in COVID-19. The repertoire was sequenced with immunoSEQ multiplex PCR; TCRdb's copy has only in-frame clones and lacks some. The table records 200,000 to 300,000 clones, more than 70% of them present only once. The sample taken for sequencing was peripheral blood. Source of these receptors: a woman aged 40 to 50 who had recovered from COVID-19.

This chain joins TRBV5-5 and TRBJ1-6; D possibly corresponds to TRBD1 (6 bases). V dropped 4 bases and J dropped 5 bases, with 16 bases sitting between them. Per the germline V gene, CDR1 is SGHKS and CDR2 is YYEKEE (reference sequence). This CDR3 is built from 16 residues. The CDR3 nucleotides are TGTGCCAGCAGCCCGCGGGGGGGCGGAGATAATTCACCCCTCCACTTT. It is translated as CASSPRGGGDNSPLHF. Complete variable domain (other parts from reference TRBV5-5 and TRBJ1-6): DAGVTQSPTHLIKTRGQQVTLRCSPISGHKSVSWYQQVLGQGPQFIFQYYEKEERGRGNFPDRFSARQFPNYSSELNVNALLLGDSALYLCASSPRGGGDNSPLHFGNGTRLTVT.

V and J are TRBV2 and TRBJ2-3; possibly TRBD2 for D (8 bases). The CDR3 totals 14 residues. The V end lost 8 bases, the J end lost 8 bases, and 20 bases lay between the germline ends. Germline lookup yields CDR1 SNHLY and CDR2 FYNNEI. DNA of the CDR3: TGTGCCAGCCCCCGGGAGGGGGCCCTCGGTACGCAGTATTTT. Translation gives CASPREGALGTQYF.

CDR3 sequence: CASSQDLYEQYV. The DNA for the CDR3 is TGCGCCAGCAGCCAAGATCTATACGAGCAGTACGTC. The V call is TRBV4-3, the J call TRBJ2-7; D uncertain. The CDR3 spans 12 residues. V lost 0 bases and J lost 4, with 4 bases in between. CDR1 and CDR2 from the germline V gene are LGHNA and YSLEER.

The chain combines TRBV19 with TRBJ1-1; no reliable D call. V gave up 6 bases and J gave up 0 bases, with 11 bases separating them. CDR3 length: 14 residues. The germline gives CDR1 LNHDA, CDR2 SQIVND (reference sequence). CDR3 protein: CASRLGLMNTEAFF. The CDR3 bases are TGTGCCAGTAGGCTAGGACTCATGAACACTGAAGCTTTCTTT.

This clone was detected only once. CDR3 residues: CASSVGGGGVQYF. CDR3 bases: TGTGCCAGCAGCGTTGGTGGTGGGGGGGTGCAGTACTTC. This chain links TRBV9 with TRBJ2-7; the match to TRBD2 covers 7 bases. Germline assignment: CDR1 SGDLS and CDR2 YYNGEE. There are 13 residues in the CDR3. V shed 2 bases and J 9 bases; nucleotides not matched to a gene: 8.

The CDR3 protein is CASGLGQGYQPQHF. In DNA form, the CDR3 reads TGTGCTAGTGGTTTGGGGCAGGGGTATCAGCCCCAGCATTTT. The chain carries TRBV12-5 and TRBJ1-5; the D gene is possibly TRBD1 (6 bases). The CDR3 contains 14 residues. The germline gives CDR1 LGHNT, CDR2 FRNRAP. V dropped 1 base and J dropped 5 bases, with 9 bases sitting between them.

The rearrangement uses TRBV6-5 and TRBJ2-7; 7 bases align to TRBD1. The ends lost 0 bases at V and 6 bases at J; junction bases unmatched: 2. Germline V gene sequence: CDR1 MNHEY, CDR2 SVGAGI. This CDR3 contains 13 residues. CDR3 DNA: TGTGCCAGCAGTTACTCTACAGGGGCCGAGCAGTACTTC. This sequence encodes CASSYSTGAEQYF.

The chain links TRBV6-2 or TRBV6-3 to TRBJ1-2, with D possibly TRBD1 on 6 matching bases. The CDR3 length is 16 residues. Trimming removed 5 bases at V and 8 bases at J, with 24 bases between. Per the germline V gene, CDR1 is MNHEY and CDR2 is SVGEGT. The CDR3 region has the DNA TGTGCCAGCAGTCCCACAGGGAGCGCTAAGCTAGGGGGCTACACCTTC. Protein sequence: CASSPTGSAKLGGYTF.

J is TRBJ2-7 and V is TRBV28; possibly TRBD1 for D (5 bases). This CDR3 contains 12 residues. Germline values: CDR1 MDHEN, CDR2 SYDVKM. Deletions cut 2 bases from V and 9 bases from J, with 11 bases between. This chain's CDR3 is CASSLLGQGQYF. In nucleotides, the CDR3 is TGTGCCAGCAGTTTACTCGGGCAGGGGCAGTACTTC.

The rearrangement joins TRBV19 to TRBJ1-1; 8 bases match TRBD1. CDR1 is LNHDA, CDR2 SQIVND, per germline (reference sequence). This CDR3 comprises 15 residues. The trim removed 5 bases at V and 7 bases at J, leaving 12 bases unmatched. The CDR3 sequence is CASSWAGGKVSEAFF. CDR3 nucleotide sequence: TGTGCCAGTAGTTGGGCAGGGGGCAAAGTTAGTGAAGCTTTCTTT.

This clone was detected once. The chain joins TRBV19 to TRBJ1-4; possible D gene TRBD1, 6 bases. The CDR3 spans 15 residues. Trimming left V 7 bases short and J 3 bases short, with 15 bases between. In germline, CDR1 is LNHDA, CDR2 SQIVND (reference sequence). DNA for the CDR3: TGTGCCAGTAACCCAGGGGATAGGGCTAATGAAAAACTGTTTTTT. This gives the protein CASNPGDRANEKLFF. Variable domain in full (rest from reference TRBV19 and TRBJ1-4): DGGITQSPKYLFRKEGQNVTLSCEQNLNHDAMYWYRQDPGQGLRLIYYSQIVNDFQKGDIAEGYSVSREKKESFPLTVTSAQKNPTAFYLCASNPGDRANEKLFFGSGTQLSVL.

The sample holds one count of this clone. V usage is TRBV29-1 and J usage is TRBJ1-2; D uncertain. In germline, CDR1 is SQVTM, CDR2 ANQGSEA. With 7 bases removed from V and 4 bases from J, the gap between germline ends came to 10 bases. This CDR3 region has 11 residues. CDR3 nucleotide sequence: TGCAGCGGACACGGCTTCTATGGCTACACCTTC. Protein: CSGHGFYGYTF.

The genes are TRBV9 and TRBJ2-1; a possible D gene is TRBD2 (6 bases). CDR1 and CDR2 (germline): SGDLS, YYNGEE. This CDR3 has 15 residues. Trimming took off 4 bases at V and 3 bases at J, with 14 bases between the two ends. CDR3 region: CASSPRVGSYNEQFF. CDR3 DNA: TGTGCCAGCAGCCCCCGTGTCGGGAGCTACAATGAGCAGTTCTTC.

The chain employs TRBV9 and TRBJ1-1; possible D gene TRBD1, 6 bases. V dropped 5 bases and J dropped 8 bases, with 28 bases sitting between them. There are 17 residues in the CDR3. The germline gives CDR1 SGDLS, CDR2 YYNGEE. This CDR3 reads CASRSGEGFRSGREAFF. The CDR3 nucleotides are TGTGCCAGCAGATCAGGGGAGGGTTTCAGGTCGGGCCGAGAAGCTTTCTTT. The full variable domain, rest sourced from reference TRBV9 and TRBJ1-1, is DSGVTQTPKHLITATGQRVTLRCSPRSGDLSVYWYQQSLDQGLQFLIQYYNGEERAKGNILERFSAQQFPDLHSELNLSSLELGDSALYFCASRSGEGFRSGREAFFGQGTRLTVV.

CDR3 in DNA: TGTGCCAGCAGCGACAGACCGAACACTGAAGCTTTCTTT. This sequence encodes CASSDRPNTEAFF. This sequence joins TRBV6-2 or TRBV6-3 and TRBJ1-1, with D perhaps matching TRBD1 (5 bases). The CDR3 totals 13 residues. Germline V gene lookup returns CDR1 MNHEY and CDR2 SVGEGT. V lost 6 bases, J lost 1 base, and 9 bases lay in between.

This clone was seen only a few times. The chain employs TRBV7-6 and TRBJ2-2; 7 bases are a match to TRBD1. Germline V gene data show CDR1 as SGHVS and CDR2 as FNYEAQ. V lost 5 bases to trimming and J lost 1 base; unmatched junction nucleotides: 4. The CDR3 loop spans 15 amino acids. The CDR3 bases are TGTGCCAGCAGCCCCTGGACAGGGAACACCGGGGAGCTGTTTTTT. Translating gives CASSPWTGNTGELFF.

The chain combines TRBV18 with TRBJ2-3; D call uncertain. Germline CDR1 and CDR2: KGHSH and LQKENI. Trimming stripped 3 bases from V and 2 bases from J, with 3 bases between. The CDR3 loop spans 12 amino acids. Written as DNA, the CDR3 is TGTGCCAGCTCACCTAACACAGATACGCAGTATTTT. Encoded protein: CASSPNTDTQYF.

A note on this clone: Other DNA sequences in this sample translate to the same CDR3. The chain recombines TRBV12-3 or TRBV12-4 with TRBJ1-1; D gene ambiguous. This CDR3 has 11 amino acids. Trimming removed 5 bases at V and 5 bases at J, with 6 bases between. In DNA, the CDR3 is TGTGCCAGCAGTCCGGGGACTGAAGCTTTCTTT. Protein: CASSPGTEAFF.

V gene TRBV6-5 combines with J gene TRBJ2-5, with D tentatively TRBD1 (5 bases). Trimming took 0 bases from V and 5 from J, leaving 16 bases between them. Germline V gene lookup returns CDR1 MNHEY and CDR2 SVGAGI. This CDR3 spans 16 amino acids. This chain's CDR3 is CASSYSALGVGETQYF. CDR3 nucleotides: TGTGCCAGCAGTTACTCGGCCCTAGGGGTCGGTGAGACCCAGTACTTC.

CDR3 residues: CAWSVAVNYGYTF. The DNA for the CDR3 is TGTGCCTGGAGTGTTGCAGTTAACTATGGCTACACCTTC. The chain joins TRBV30 to TRBJ1-2; no definite D call. The V and J ends lost 0 bases and 1 base respectively, with 6 bases between them. This CDR3 has 13 residues. Germline assignment: CDR1 GTSNPN and CDR2 SVGIG (reference sequence).